The next 15 T cell receptor beta chains were all read from a single sample in a study of blood T cells in healthy people across ages. Sample-barcoded 5' priming and a J-beta primer mix drove a second PCR of roughly 7 to 11 cycles. TCRdb re-called the 5' RACE reads with MiXCR, one entry per CDR3 protein. The repertoire has roughly 1.4 million distinct CDR3 sequences, 59% of them found once; the top ten carry over 5.5%. The sequencing sample was made of blood. Every receptor here comes from a man younger than 35 in good health.

The chain joins TRBV7-6 to TRBJ2-7, with D possibly matching TRBD1 (6 bases). CDR1 is SGHVS and CDR2 is FNYEAQ in the germline V gene. The CDR3 loop spans 15 amino acids. The ends were cut back, 1 base at V and 4 bases at J, with 14 bases in the middle. CDR3 DNA sequence: TGTGCCAGCAGCTTAGTTGGGGACACAGGTTACGAGCAGTACTTC. This gives the protein CASSLVGDTGYEQYF.

The chain links TRBV28 to TRBJ2-1; TRBD2 agrees at 10 bases. The tail of the sequence fits TRBJ2-7 better, so the J call may be wrong. The CDR3 totals 19 residues. Per germline, CDR1 MDHEN and CDR2 SYDVKM. The CDR3 region has the DNA TGTGCCAGCAGTCACAACCTACTAGCGGGAATCCCCAGTCCTTACGAGCAGTACTTC. Amino acid sequence: CASSHNLLAGIPSPYEQYF.

V is TRBV13 and J is TRBJ2-5; TRBD1 matches at 9 bases. The better agreement between TRBJ2-7 and the DNA end casts doubt on the J call. The CDR3 has 16 residues. The germline V gene has CDR1 PRHDT and CDR2 FYEKMQ (reference sequence). CDR3 in DNA: TGTGCCAGCAGCTTAGGCGTGGGACAGGGCCAGGGCGAGCAGTACTTC. As protein: CASSLGVGQGQGEQYF.

J is TRBJ1-5 and V is TRBV6-1; D not resolved. V was pared by 6 bases and J by 7 bases, with 10 bases between. The CDR3 totals 12 residues. Germline-derived CDR1 and CDR2 are MNHNS and SASEGT. CDR3 sequence (DNA): TGTGCCAGCAGGCCGCATGGACAGCCCCAGCATTTT. This sequence encodes CASRPHGQPQHF.

V and J are TRBV6-6 and TRBJ1-4; D is perhaps TRBD1 (5 bases). Germline CDR1 and CDR2: MNHNY and SVGAGI (reference sequence). V lost 1 base, J lost 7 bases, and 10 bases lay in between. This CDR3 is built from 14 residues. The DNA for the CDR3 is TGTGCCAGCAGTTACTGGGGGGTCGGTGAAAAACTGTTTTTT. The encoded protein is CASSYWGVGEKLFF.

This chain connects TRBV6-2 or TRBV6-3 to TRBJ1-1, with D hard to call. The V gene's germline CDR1 is MNHEY and CDR2 SVGEGT. The V and J ends lost 2 bases and 7 bases respectively, with 8 bases between them. This CDR3 is 12 amino acids long. CDR3 residues: CASSYLRSEAFF. As DNA, the CDR3 is TGTGCCAGCAGTTACCTGAGAAGTGAAGCTTTCTTT.

The chain links TRBV5-1 to TRBJ2-1, with unresolved D. Between the trimmed V and J ends, which lost 0 bases and 8 bases, there was a span of 9 bases. The CDR3 loop spans 13 amino acids. Germline CDR1 is SGHRS and CDR2 is YFSETQ. CDR3 sequence: CASSLALGYEQFF. The CDR3 coding sequence is TGCGCCAGCAGCTTGGCTCTAGGCTATGAGCAGTTCTTC.

A few counts support this clonotype. This chain connects TRBV5-1 to TRBJ2-1, with D perhaps matching TRBD2 (7 bases). Germline V gene data show CDR1 as SGHRS and CDR2 as YFSETQ. The length of the CDR3 is 14 residues. V was cut by 1 base and J by 8 bases, with 13 bases left in between. The CDR3 DNA reads TGCGCCAGCAGCTTGATGGGGGGGCCAGATGAGCAGTTCTTC. It specifies CASSLMGGPDEQFF.

This clonotype occurred a few times. This sequence joins TRBV5-1 and TRBJ2-3; no clear D. Germline values: CDR1 SGHRS, CDR2 YFSETQ. The V end lost 3 bases, the J end lost 0 bases, and 11 bases lay between the germline ends. This CDR3 comprises 15 residues. This CDR3 is CASSSNGLSTDTQYF. CDR3 DNA sequence: TGCGCCAGCAGCTCTAACGGGTTAAGCACAGATACGCAGTATTTT.

CDR3 DNA sequence: TGTGCCAGCAGCTTAGAACAGGGGGCTCGGTGGGGCGAGCAGTACTTC. It is translated as CASSLEQGARWGEQYF. This chain joins TRBV7-8 and TRBJ2-7, with TRBD1 identical over 9 bases. The J segment lost 6 bases and the V segment lost 1 base, leaving 10 bases of the junction unmatched. The CDR3 runs to 16 residues. CDR1 is SGHVS and CDR2 is FQNEAQ in the germline V gene.

This clonotype was observed a single time. The rearrangement links TRBV4-1 to TRBJ1-1; TRBD1 agrees at 7 bases. V trimming: 5 bases; J trimming: 4 bases; junction bases outside the gene matches: 7. CDR1 is MGHRA and CDR2 is YSYEKL in the germline V gene. The CDR3 spans 14 residues. The chain's CDR3 is CASSIRGGPTEAFF. The DNA for the CDR3 is TGCGCCAGCAGCATAAGAGGGGGCCCCACTGAAGCTTTCTTT.

For the CDR3, the DNA is TGTGCCAGCACGTCAGGGAGAGGGGCAACTAATGAAAAACTGTTTTTT. Translation gives CASTSGRGATNEKLFF. The genes are TRBV2 and TRBJ1-4; tentative D call: TRBD1 (5 bases). The CDR3 covers 16 residues. Germline V gene data show CDR1 as SNHLY and CDR2 as FYNNEI. Trimming shortened V by 7 bases and J by 0 bases, and 15 bases separated the two germline ends.

CDR3: CSASPAGLANEQFF. The CDR3 bases are TGCAGTGCTAGTCCCGCGGGACTCGCCAATGAGCAGTTCTTC. This chain joins TRBV20-1 and TRBJ2-1; maybe TRBD2 (6 bases). Trimming pared 3 bases from V and 6 bases from J, leaving 15 bases between. CDR3 length: 14 residues. Per the germline V gene, CDR1 is DFQATT and CDR2 is SNEGSKA (reference sequence).

The chain has TRBV4-1 and TRBJ2-6; TRBD2 matches 7 bases. Germline CDR1 is MGHRA and CDR2 is YSYEKL. Trimming at V came to 1 base and at J to 0 bases, leaving 9 bases not matched to a gene. This CDR3 region has 19 residues. This CDR3 reads CASSQGAGTIYSGANVLTF. In DNA, the CDR3 is TGCGCCAGCAGCCAAGGCGCCGGGACTATATACTCTGGGGCCAACGTCCTGACTTTC.

The chain recombines TRBV12-3 or TRBV12-4 with TRBJ2-3; D not certain. The CDR3 runs 12 residues. Trimming took off 5 bases at V and 11 bases at J, with 14 bases between the two ends. CDR3 loop: CASSPTGLKQYF. CDR3 nucleotide sequence: TGTGCCAGCAGTCCCACTGGCCTCAAGCAGTATTTT.